Following are 5 T cell receptor beta chains from one sample sequenced in a study of radiotherapy plus CTLA-4 blockade in lung cancer. Profiling relied on immunoSEQ multiplex PCR, and the TCRdb table lists in-frame clones only, not all of them. The table records around 56,000 clones, more than 60% of them present only once. The sequenced sample was peripheral blood, obtained from a patient treated with radiotherapy plus ipilimumab. These receptors all stem from a human donor with non-small cell lung cancer who had a complete response to radiotherapy plus ipilimumab.

This chain links TRBV11-3 with TRBJ2-5, with 10 bases that match TRBD1. Germline assignment: CDR1 SGHNT and CDR2 YENEEA. J gave up 5 bases and V 0 bases, and 3 bases lay outside the gene matches. There are 15 residues in the CDR3. CDR3 nucleotides: TGTGCCAGCAGCTTAGAGGGGACAGGGGAGGAGACCCAGTACTTC. Its translation is CASSLEGTGEETQYF.

V is TRBV7-2 and J is TRBJ2-2; 8 positions agree with TRBD1. Germline lookup yields CDR1 SGHTA and CDR2 FQGNSA. The CDR3 contains 16 residues. The V and J ends lost 5 bases and 7 bases, in that order; junction bases with no gene match: 12. CDR3 residues: CASSAADRGGGGELFF. CDR3 nucleotide sequence: TGTGCCAGCAGCGCAGCCGACAGGGGCGGTGGCGGGGAGCTGTTTTTT.

The J gene is TRBJ2-7, the V gene TRBV13; 7 bases are a match to TRBD1. This CDR3 is 15 amino acids long. The V gene's germline CDR1 is PRHDT and CDR2 FYEKMQ (reference sequence). J was trimmed by 0 bases and V by 5 bases; bases with no gene match: 7. CDR3 residues: CASSRGGASSYEQYV. CDR3 nucleotides: TGTGCCAGCAGCCGAGGGGGCGCCAGCTCCTACGAGCAGTACGTC.

This chain uses TRBV7-9 with TRBJ2-3, with TRBD2 matching 9 bases. This CDR3 region has 17 residues. The germline gives CDR1 SEHNR, CDR2 FQNEAQ (reference sequence). V lost 5 bases, J lost 4 bases, and 13 bases stayed unmatched. The CDR3 here is CASSQVGLAGDSDTQYF. In nucleotides, the CDR3 is TGTGCCAGCAGCCAAGTGGGTTTAGCGGGAGATTCAGATACGCAGTATTTT.

This chain joins TRBV19 and TRBJ2-2, with 7 bases that match TRBD1. CDR3 length: 14 amino acids. V shed 10 bases and J 5 bases; nucleotides not matched to a gene: 10. Germline V gene lookup returns CDR1 LNHDA and CDR2 SQIVND (reference sequence). The CDR3 sequence: CATTRQGPTGELFF. The DNA of the CDR3 is TGTGCCACTACCCGACAGGGCCCTACCGGGGAGCTGTTTTTT.